Listed below are T cell receptor beta chains from one sample, sequenced in a study of shared clonotypes between healthy human individuals. Profiling relied on immunoSEQ multiplex PCR, and the TCRdb table lists in-frame clones only, not all of them. The data contain millions of clones, approximately 94% of them singletons. The specimen was naive CD8+ T cells sorted from blood. The source of these receptors is a man younger than 35 in good health. Both conserved end residues are part of each CDR3. The D gene is left open where the match is weak. Clone sizes are given selectively: once, few, many, or a class where the clone is expanded.

>-|TRBV27|-|TRBJ1-2
CASSFQEGYGYTF
TGTGCCAGCAGTTTTCAGGAGGGCTATGGCTACACCTTC
>-|TRBV6-5|-|TRBJ1-3
CASSYGEGNTIYF
TGTGCCAGCAGTTACGGGGAAGGAAACACCATATATTTT
>-|TRBV9|once|TRBJ2-3
CASSGYLRGRADTQYF
TGTGCCAGCAGCGGTTATCTGCGGGGACGGGCAGATACGCAGTATTTT
>TRBD1|TRBV4-1|once|TRBJ2-7
CASSHSQGVSYEQYF
TGCGCCAGCAGTCATTCACAGGGGGTATCCTACGAGCAGTACTTC
>-|TRBV6-5|-|TRBJ2-7
CATQSVALSEQYF
TGTGCCACGCAGTCTGTCGCCCTCTCCGAGCAGTACTTC
>-|TRBV27|-|TRBJ2-7
CASSLWVGGSYEQYF
TGTGCCAGCAGTTTATGGGTCGGGGGATCCTACGAGCAGTACTTC
>-|TRBV6-4|-|TRBJ1-6
CAIHPGLRLSYNSPLHF
TGTGCCATTCACCCCGGACTCCGACTCTCCTATAATTCACCCCTCCACTTT
>-|TRBV5-6|-|TRBJ2-1
CASSFVLTYNEQFF
TGTGCCAGCAGCTTCGTTCTTACCTACAATGAGCAGTTCTTC
>TRBD1|TRBV7-9|-|TRBJ1-2
CASSGGQGPYGYTF
TGTGCCAGCAGCGGGGGACAGGGCCCGTATGGCTACACCTTC
>TRBD2|TRBV28|-|TRBJ2-3
CASSLLAGGSTDTQYF
TGTGCCAGCAGTCTCCTAGCGGGGGGAAGCACAGATACGCAGTATTTT
>-|TRBV6-5|-|TRBJ2-5
CASRTGGETQYF
TGTGCCAGCAGAACGGGTGGAGAGACCCAGTACTTC
>TRBD1|TRBV2|-|TRBJ1-3
CASTEQGSSGNTIYF
TGTGCCAGCACCGAACAGGGGAGTTCTGGAAACACCATATATTTT
>-|TRBV7-9|-|TRBJ2-1
CASNEPLGADNEQFF
TGTGCCAGCAACGAGCCCCTTGGGGCGGACAATGAGCAGTTCTTC
>-|TRBV6-5|-|TRBJ2-7
CASSYSTGELPYEQYF
TGTGCCAGCAGTTACTCGACGGGGGAGCTCCCCTACGAGCAGTACTTC
>-|TRBV9|-|TRBJ1-4
CASNPGDSTNEKLFF
TGTGCCAGCAACCCGGGGGATTCAACTAATGAAAAACTGTTTTTT
>TRBD2|TRBV7-9|-|TRBJ2-7
CASSDSRGLASYEQYF
TGTGCCAGCAGCGATTCAAGGGGACTAGCATCTTACGAGCAGTACTTC
>-|TRBV28|-|TRBJ2-2
CASSPPGVMAGELFF
TGTGCCAGCAGTCCCCCCGGGGTTATGGCCGGGGAGCTGTTTTTT
>-|TRBV19|once|TRBJ2-7
CASSMGTDYEQYF
TGTGCCAGTAGTATGGGGACTGACTACGAGCAGTACTTC
>-|TRBV29-1|-|TRBJ1-1
CSVFTENTEAFF
TGCAGCGTCTTCACAGAGAACACTGAAGCTTTCTTT
>TRBD1|TRBV4-1|-|TRBJ2-5
CASSQVGTGDQETQYF
TGCGCCAGCAGCCAAGTAGGGACAGGGGACCAAGAGACCCAGTACTTC
>-|TRBV5-1|-|TRBJ1-6
CASSLDSYNSPLHF
TGCGCCAGCAGCTTAGACAGCTATAATTCACCCCTCCACTTT
>TRBD2|TRBV11-2|once|TRBJ2-5
CASSFLAGGGETQYF
TGTGCCAGCAGCTTCTTAGCGGGGGGCGGAGAGACCCAGTACTTC
>TRBD2|TRBV7-9|-|TRBJ2-7
CASSPSGRGEQYF
TGTGCCAGCAGCCCTTCAGGGCGGGGGGAGCAGTACTTC
>TRBD1|TRBV6-5|-|TRBJ2-1
CASSSDREAYNEQFF
TGTGCCAGCAGTTCCGACAGGGAAGCCTACAATGAGCAGTTCTTC
>-|TRBV6-6|-|TRBJ2-7
CASSYSGQGFYEQYF
TGTGCCAGCAGTTACTCCGGGCAGGGATTCTACGAGCAGTACTTC
>TRBD2|TRBV5-4|-|TRBJ2-7
CASSYALAGEQYF
TGTGCCAGCAGCTACGCCCTAGCGGGAGAGCAGTACTTC
>TRBD1|TRBV28|-|TRBJ2-1
CASSRGPHEQFF
TGTGCCAGCAGTAGGGGGCCACATGAGCAGTTCTTC
>-|TRBV18|-|TRBJ2-2
CASSQTRGSGTGELFF
TGTGCCAGCTCGCAGACCCGGGGGTCGGGCACCGGGGAGCTGTTTTTT
>TRBD1|TRBV10-1|-|TRBJ2-7
CASSPDRDYEQYF
TGCGCCAGCAGTCCCGACAGGGACTACGAGCAGTACTTC
>TRBD2|TRBV30|once|TRBJ2-3
CAWTTGTSGTDTQYF
TGTGCCTGGACCACCGGGACTAGCGGCACAGATACGCAGTATTTT
>-|TRBV7-9|-|TRBJ2-2
CASTRGAPLNTGELFF
TGTGCCAGCACCCGGGGGGCGCCCTTGAACACCGGGGAGCTGTTTTTT
>TRBD1|TRBV7-2|-|TRBJ2-7
CASRPTGTGGTYEQYF
TGTGCCAGCAGGCCGACCGGGACAGGGGGCACCTACGAGCAGTACTTC
>-|TRBV5-6|-|TRBJ2-7
CASSWGPAYEQYF
TGTGCCAGCAGCTGGGGGCCCGCCTACGAGCAGTACTTC
>TRBD1|TRBV5-4|-|TRBJ2-5
CASSWDRYQETQYF
TGTGCCAGCAGCTGGGACAGGTACCAAGAGACCCAGTACTTC
>-|TRBV30|-|TRBJ1-1
CAWSVGPGTEAFF
TGTGCCTGGAGTGTAGGGCCTGGCACTGAAGCTTTCTTT
>-|TRBV9|-|TRBJ2-2
CASSPPVGWNTGELFF
TGTGCCAGCAGCCCCCCGGTGGGGTGGAACACCGGGGAGCTGTTTTTT
>-|TRBV2|-|TRBJ1-4
CASKEGLGTNEKLFF
TGTGCCAGCAAGGAGGGTCTGGGGACTAATGAAAAACTGTTTTTT
>-|TRBV2|-|TRBJ2-7
CAITTARDNEQYF
TGTGCCATTACGACCGCCAGGGACAACGAGCAGTACTTC
>-|TRBV14|-|TRBJ2-7
CASSYLGGSDEQYF
TGTGCCAGCAGCTACCTCGGGGGCTCAGACGAGCAGTACTTC
>-|TRBV9|-|TRBJ2-7
CASSSGSSYEQYF
TGTGCCAGCAGCTCAGGGAGCTCCTACGAGCAGTACTTC
>-|TRBV4-1|-|TRBJ2-7
CASSLGQGGGEQYF
TGCGCCAGCAGCCTCGGACAGGGCGGGGGCGAGCAGTACTTC
>TRBD1|TRBV19|-|TRBJ2-7
CASSMGRGPYEQYF
TGTGCCAGTAGTATGGGCAGGGGGCCCTACGAGCAGTACTTC
>-|TRBV2|-|TRBJ1-1
CASSQSGYTEAFF
TGTGCCAGCAGTCAAAGCGGATACACTGAAGCTTTCTTT
>-|TRBV9|-|TRBJ1-2
CASSVWGREEDGYTF
TGTGCCAGCAGCGTATGGGGACGGGAGGAGGATGGCTACACCTTC
>-|TRBV29-1|-|TRBJ1-2
CSVSDRHYGYTF
TGCAGCGTTTCTGACAGACACTATGGCTACACCTTC
>-|TRBV7-6|-|TRBJ2-5
CASSLYVGKETQYF
TGTGCCAGCAGCTTATATGTAGGGAAGGAGACCCAGTACTTC
>TRBD1|TRBV5-6|-|TRBJ2-7
CASSWDRGYEQYF
TGTGCCAGCAGCTGGGACAGGGGGTACGAGCAGTACTTC
>-|TRBV4-3|-|TRBJ1-3
CASSQWSTGGTSSGNTIYF
TGCGCCAGCAGCCAATGGTCGACCGGTGGGACCTCCTCTGGAAACACCATATATTTT
>-|TRBV2|-|TRBJ1-5
CASTVTPLNQPQHF
TGTGCCAGCACCGTGACACCTTTAAATCAGCCCCAGCATTTT
>-|TRBV30|-|TRBJ2-1
CAWSVGNPYNEQFF
TGTGCCTGGAGTGTCGGGAATCCCTACAATGAGCAGTTCTTC
>-|TRBV4-1|-|TRBJ1-5
CASSPGTGPQHF
TGCGCCAGCAGCCCAGGGACGGGGCCCCAGCATTTT
>TRBD1|TRBV27|-|TRBJ2-1
CASSLDTSGTGGYEQFF
TGTGCCAGCAGTTTAGATACTTCCGGGACAGGGGGCTATGAGCAGTTCTTC
>TRBD1|TRBV5-6|-|TRBJ2-7
CASSWTGGYEQYF
TGTGCCAGCAGCTGGACAGGGGGATACGAGCAGTACTTC
>-|TRBV7-2|-|TRBJ2-7
CASSLQGMGVSYEQYF
TGTGCCAGCAGCTTACAGGGGATGGGGGTCTCCTACGAGCAGTACTTC
>-|TRBV5-6|-|TRBJ2-1
CASSFRAGQSSYNEQFF
TGTGCCAGCAGCTTTCGCGCGGGACAGAGCTCCTACAATGAGCAGTTCTTC
>-|TRBV7-9|-|TRBJ2-7
CASSTTEEQYF
TGTGCCAGCAGCACGACAGAAGAGCAGTACTTC